The clone carrying this TCR beta chain was seen more than once but under ten times. Its cognate antigen is unknown. Expressed TCRB transcripts got sequenced, as all isolated RNA was reverse transcribed. Some clones are missing from TCRdb's copy, which holds only in-frame ones; the method was immunoSEQ multiplex PCR. The sample lists approximately 90,000 clones, about a third occurring once. The data were obtained in a study of beta chain features in type 1 diabetes. Study-level points and caveats: Compared with healthy donors, patients appeared to share more similar naive, central memory and regulatory TCRB repertoires.

CDR3 length: 15 residues. Germline V gives CDR1 SGHDT, CDR2 YYEEEE. Trimming at V came to 0 bases and at J to 3 bases, leaving 2 bases not matched to a gene. This TCR was recovered from a young woman in good health. The sequencing sample was made of stem cell memory CD4+ T cells from blood. This chain joins TRBV5-6 and TRBJ2-2; 7 bases align to TRBD1. CDR3: CASSLDTGDTGELFF. CDR3 DNA sequence: TGTGCCAGCAGCTTGGATACAGGGGACACCGGGGAGCTGTTTTTT.